The 5 T cell receptor beta chains below were found in one sample sequenced in a study of CD8 T cells in Susac syndrome. With random hexamers, about 0.5 to 1 ug RNA was reverse transcribed. TCRdb reanalysed the immunoSEQ multiplex PCR reads using MiXCR and keeps one entry per CDR3 protein. The table has about 47,000 distinct CDR3 sequences, 80% to 95% seen once; the top ten hold around 0.45%. Sequenced material: CD8+ T cells from PBMCs. The receptors stem from a human donor in good health.

This sequence joins TRBV5-1 and TRBJ2-7; 8 bases fit TRBD2. This CDR3 contains 14 residues. Per the germline V gene, CDR1 is SGHRS and CDR2 is YFSETQ. The V and J ends lost 2 bases and 5 bases, in that order; junction bases with no gene match: 6. CDR3 coding DNA: TGCGCCAGCAGCTTCTACGGGAGGGCCAACGAGCAGTACTTC. It specifies CASSFYGRANEQYF.

The chain carries TRBV10-1 and TRBJ2-2; TRBD1 agrees at 8 bases. CDR1 WNHNN and CDR2 SYGVQD come from the germline V gene (reference sequence). The length of the CDR3 is 15 residues. J gave up 7 bases and V 2 bases, and 6 bases lay outside the gene matches. CDR3 amino acids: CASSEDGQGHGELFF. The CDR3 DNA is TGCGCCAGCAGTGAGGACGGACAGGGTCACGGGGAGCTGTTTTTT.

V is TRBV7-9 and J is TRBJ2-1, with no clear D. The germline V and J ends were trimmed by 1 base and 7 bases, with 5 bases remaining between them. The CDR3 consists of 12 residues. Germline-derived CDR1 and CDR2 are SEHNR and FQNEAQ (reference sequence). CDR3 DNA sequence: TGTGCCAGCAGCTTAGTGAAGAATGAGCAGTTCTTC. Its translation is CASSLVKNEQFF.

V is TRBV13 and J is TRBJ2-1; the match to TRBD2 covers 8 bases. The CDR3 runs to 15 residues. J gave up 6 bases and V 1 base, and 5 bases lay outside the gene matches. Germline CDR1 PRHDT, CDR2 FYEKMQ (reference sequence). The CDR3, as DNA: TGTGCCAGCAGCTTAGCGGGAGGGCAGCTCAATGAGCAGTTCTTC. Its translation: CASSLAGGQLNEQFF.

The chain employs TRBV5-8 and TRBJ1-2, with 7 bases aligning to TRBD1. With 4 bases clipped from V and 2 bases from J, the junction kept 2 bases outside the gene matches. CDR3 size: 13 residues. CDR1 SGHTS and CDR2 YDEGEE come from the germline V gene. The CDR3 DNA follows: TGTGCCAGCAGCAAGGGACAGAACTATGGCTACACCTTC. As protein: CASSKGQNYGYTF.